One and the same sample provided the 5 T cell receptor beta chains below, sequenced in a study of blood T cell repertoires in COVID-19. Sequencing was performed with immunoSEQ multiplex PCR; in TCRdb, only in-frame clones are kept and a portion is missing. The repertoire has approximately 110,000 clones, approximately 81% of them found once; the top ten carry about 2%. Sequencing was done on a sample of peripheral blood. These receptors were obtained from a human donor in a cohort sampled during active COVID-19.

This clone was counted a single time. This chain joins TRBV4-1 and TRBJ2-1; D possibly corresponds to TRBD2 (5 bases). Germline CDR1 and CDR2: MGHRA and YSYEKL. The V end lost 0 bases, the J end lost 3 bases, and 12 bases lay between the germline ends. CDR3 length: 16 residues. For the CDR3, the DNA is TGCGCCAGCAGCCAAGAGGCGGCTAGCCACTACAATGAGCAGTTCTTC. Amino acids: CASSQEAASHYNEQFF.

The CDR3 loop is CASSQEAGRSTDTQYF. The CDR3 bases are TGCGCCAGCAGCCAAGAAGCAGGTCGAAGCACAGATACGCAGTATTTT. The rearrangement joins TRBV4-3 to TRBJ2-3; no definite D call. Per the germline V gene, CDR1 is LGHNA and CDR2 is YSLEER. The ends were cut back, 0 bases at V and 0 bases at J, with 10 bases in the middle. This CDR3 is built from 16 residues.

J is TRBJ2-7 and V is TRBV18; D ambiguous. The germline CDR1 and CDR2 sequences are KGHSH and LQKENI. V gave up 3 bases and J gave up 5 bases, with 8 bases separating them. The CDR3 totals 12 residues. CDR3 sequence (DNA): TGTGCCAGCTCACCCTCCTCGGACGAGCAGTACTTC. Residues: CASSPSSDEQYF.

V and J are TRBV13 and TRBJ2-1; TRBD2 matches 9 bases. The CDR3 runs 16 residues. V was pared by 5 bases and J by 5 bases, with 10 bases of the junction left unmatched. Germline V CDR1 and CDR2: PRHDT, FYEKMQ (reference sequence). CDR3 nucleotides: TGTGCCAGCAGCGGGAGGGCGACTAGCGGAAACAATGAGCAGTTCTTC. Translation gives CASSGRATSGNNEQFF.

The chain combines TRBV6-5 with TRBJ1-5, with no clear D. The germline V gene has CDR1 MNHEY and CDR2 SVGAGI. V dropped 6 bases and J dropped 5 bases, with 11 bases sitting between them. The CDR3 has 13 amino acids. The CDR3 sequence is CASSPTRYQPQHF. CDR3 DNA sequence: TGTGCCAGCAGCCCAACCAGGTATCAGCCCCAGCATTTT.